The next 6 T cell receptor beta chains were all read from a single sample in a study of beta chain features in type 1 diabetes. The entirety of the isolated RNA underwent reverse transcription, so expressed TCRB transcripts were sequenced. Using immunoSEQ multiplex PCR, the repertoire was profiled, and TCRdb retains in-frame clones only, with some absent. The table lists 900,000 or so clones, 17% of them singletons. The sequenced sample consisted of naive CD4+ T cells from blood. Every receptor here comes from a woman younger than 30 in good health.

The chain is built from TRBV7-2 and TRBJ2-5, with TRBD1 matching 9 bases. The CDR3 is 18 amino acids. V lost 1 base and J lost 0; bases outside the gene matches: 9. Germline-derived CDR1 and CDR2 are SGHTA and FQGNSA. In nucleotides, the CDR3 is TGTGCCAGCAGCTTAGGGGGCACAGGGGGCGGGTACCAAGAGACCCAGTACTTC. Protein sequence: CASSLGGTGGGYQETQYF.

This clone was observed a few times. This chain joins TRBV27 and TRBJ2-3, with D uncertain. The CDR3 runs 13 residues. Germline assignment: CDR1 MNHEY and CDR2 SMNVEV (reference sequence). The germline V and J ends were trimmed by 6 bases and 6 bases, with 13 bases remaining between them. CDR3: CASRMQVGDTQYF. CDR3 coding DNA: TGTGCCAGCAGAATGCAGGTCGGGGATACGCAGTATTTT.

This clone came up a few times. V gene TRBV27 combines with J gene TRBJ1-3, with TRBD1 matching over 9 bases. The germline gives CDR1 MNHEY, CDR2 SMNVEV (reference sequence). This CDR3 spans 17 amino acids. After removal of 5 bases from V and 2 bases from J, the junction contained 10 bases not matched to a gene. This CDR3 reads CASSPQTGGRAGNTIYF. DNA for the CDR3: TGTGCCAGCAGTCCCCAGACAGGGGGACGGGCTGGAAACACCATATATTTT.

The CDR3 here is CASSEAGGGELFF. The CDR3 DNA follows: TGTGCCAGCAGTGAAGCGGGCGGCGGGGAGCTGTTTTTT. The chain employs TRBV6-1 and TRBJ2-2; D is unresolved. The CDR3 has 13 amino acids. CDR1 and CDR2 from the germline V gene are MNHNS and SASEGT. V lost 0 bases and J 7 bases, leaving 6 bases between the germline ends.

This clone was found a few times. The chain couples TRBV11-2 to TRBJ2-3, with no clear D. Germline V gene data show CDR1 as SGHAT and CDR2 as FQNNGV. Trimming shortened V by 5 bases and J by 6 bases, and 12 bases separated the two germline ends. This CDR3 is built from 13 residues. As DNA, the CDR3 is TGTGCCAGCAGCCCGGCCACTGAGGATACGCAGTATTTT. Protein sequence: CASSPATEDTQYF.

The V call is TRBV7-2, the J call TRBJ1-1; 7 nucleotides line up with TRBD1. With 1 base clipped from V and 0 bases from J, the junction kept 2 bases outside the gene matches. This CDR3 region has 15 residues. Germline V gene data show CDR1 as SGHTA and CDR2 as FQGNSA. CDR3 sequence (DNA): TGTGCCAGCAGCTTAGGACAGGGATTGAACACTGAAGCTTTCTTT. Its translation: CASSLGQGLNTEAFF.